This is a list of T cell receptor beta chains from one sample in a study of CD8 T cells in Susac syndrome. TCRdb used MiXCR to reprocess the immunoSEQ multiplex PCR reads, holding one entry per CDR3 protein. Of approximately 210,000 distinct CDR3 sequences listed, around 93% are singletons. The sequencing input was CD4+ T cells from PBMCs. Receptor source: a human donor with Susac syndrome. Each CDR3 is given with its conserved first and last residue. The D gene is left open where the match is weak. Clone size, where shown, is once, few, many, or a class for clones that have expanded.

D	size	J	V	DNA	CDR3
NA	NA	TRBJ2-5	TRBV6-5	TGTGCCAGCAGTTATAGGGGGAGATTTCAAGAGACCCAGTACTTC	CASSYRGRFQETQYF
NA	NA	TRBJ1-5	TRBV7-8	TGTGCCAGCAGCAGAGACAGGACGGACAATCAGCCCCAGCATTTT	CASSRDRTDNQPQHF
NA	NA	TRBJ1-2	TRBV30	TGTGCCTGGAAGCGCCCAGGGGTAAATGGCTACACCTTC	CAWKRPGVNGYTF
NA	once	TRBJ2-4	TRBV7-9	TGTGCCAGCAGCTTAAACCGGGACTTTCAGTACTTC	CASSLNRDFQYF
NA	NA	TRBJ1-2	TRBV30	TGTGCCTGGAGTGTTGGGGGCGAGGACTATGGCTACACCTTC	CAWSVGGEDYGYTF
NA	NA	TRBJ2-6	TRBV20-1	TGCAGTGCTAACCAGGGCATGAATGCTGGGGCCAACGTCCTGACTTTC	CSANQGMNAGANVLTF
NA	NA	TRBJ1-1	TRBV28	TGTGCCAGCAGTTTAGGGGGCCCTGGCACTGAAGCTTTCTTT	CASSLGGPGTEAFF
TRBD1	NA	TRBJ1-1	TRBV7-3	TGTGCCAGCAGCTGGACAGGGAGGACTGAAGCTTTCTTT	CASSWTGRTEAFF
TRBD2	NA	TRBJ2-5	TRBV7-9	TGTGCCAGCAGCTTACCGGGAGGGGAGACCCAGTACTTC	CASSLPGGETQYF
TRBD2	NA	TRBJ2-5	TRBV3-1	TGTGCCAGCAGCCAGCTAGCGGGGACCCAGTACTTC	CASSQLAGTQYF
NA	NA	TRBJ2-7	TRBV7-2	TGTGCCAGCAGCTTTGGTAGCCCCCCGGAGCAGTACTTC	CASSFGSPPEQYF
TRBD1	NA	TRBJ2-1	TRBV27	TGTGCCAGCAGTTCCGTCGGGACAGTAACAAACAATGAGCAGTTCTTC	CASSSVGTVTNNEQFF
NA	NA	TRBJ2-7	TRBV7-2	TGTGCCAGCAGCTTAGTTCTCTACGAGCAGTACTTC	CASSLVLYEQYF
TRBD1	NA	TRBJ2-7	TRBV5-6	TGTGCCAGCAGCTTTGATGTCGGGACAGCCTACGAGCAGTACTTC	CASSFDVGTAYEQYF
TRBD1	NA	TRBJ1-1	TRBV25-1	TGTGCCAGCACCAGGACAGGTGGGACTGAAGCTTTCTTT	CASTRTGGTEAFF
TRBD1	NA	TRBJ2-3	TRBV4-3	TGCGCCAGCAGCCAAGATCGGGACAGGGGAGCAGATACGCAGTATTTT	CASSQDRDRGADTQYF
NA	NA	TRBJ1-1	TRBV12-3/TRBV12-4	TGTGCCAGCAGTTTAGAACTCGAAGGGTCCACTGAAGCTTTCTTT	CASSLELEGSTEAFF
NA	NA	TRBJ2-7	TRBV12-3/TRBV12-4	TGTGCCAGCAGCCCACAGGATCCCTACGAGCAGTACTTC	CASSPQDPYEQYF
NA	NA	TRBJ2-5	TRBV12-3/TRBV12-4	TGTGCCAGCAGTTTGGGGTTGGAGGCCCAGTACTTC	CASSLGLEAQYF
TRBD1	NA	TRBJ1-1	TRBV5-6	TGTGCCAGCAGCTTGTCAGGACAGGGGGGCACTGAAGCTTTCTTT	CASSLSGQGGTEAFF
NA	NA	TRBJ2-4	TRBV7-9	TGTGCCAGCAGCTTATCGGGACACTTCGCCGAAGCCAAAAACATTCAGTACTTC	CASSLSGHFAEAKNIQYF
NA	NA	TRBJ2-3	TRBV18	TGTGCCAGCTCATCGGGACTGCTCATCCCAGATACGCAGTATTTT	CASSSGLLIPDTQYF
NA	NA	TRBJ1-5	TRBV10-3	TGTGCCATCAGTGAGTCGACAGGTAGCAATCAGCCCCAGCATTTT	CAISESTGSNQPQHF
TRBD1	NA	TRBJ1-1	TRBV25-1	TGTGCCAGCAGTGAGACAGGGAGAACTGAAGCTTTCTTT	CASSETGRTEAFF